Shown below are 18 T cell receptor beta chains from a single sample sequenced in a study of shared clonotypes between healthy human individuals. The assay was immunoSEQ multiplex PCR, and TCRdb's table has in-frame clones only and misses some. The sample records about 2 million clones, 85% to 95% being singletons. The sequenced sample consisted of naive CD4+ T cells sorted from blood. Subset in this sample: CD45RA+ positively selected. These receptors came from a man aged 18 to 30 in good health.

V gene TRBV10-3 combines with J gene TRBJ2-5; D may be TRBD1 (7 bases). Trimming left V 4 bases short and J 5 bases short, with 14 bases between. Germline CDR1 is ENHRY and CDR2 is SYGVKD. The CDR3 loop spans 14 amino acids. CDR3 protein: CAISAGSGGETQYF. CDR3 DNA: TGTGCCATCAGTGCAGGGTCAGGGGGGGAGACCCAGTACTTC.

The V gene is TRBV11-1, the J gene TRBJ2-2, with 7 nucleotides matching TRBD1. The CDR3 spans 18 residues. J was trimmed by 6 bases and V by 5 bases; bases with no gene match: 18. Germline V gene sequence: CDR1 SGHAT, CDR2 FQDESV (reference sequence). The CDR3 DNA sequence: TGTGCCAGCAGCCCCCGGGACAGAAAAAGGGATCGTGCCGGGGAGCTGTTTTTT. Amino acids: CASSPRDRKRDRAGELFF.

The chain joins TRBV20-1 to TRBJ2-7; D gene unclear. The CDR3 has 11 amino acids. The V gene's germline CDR1 is DFQATT and CDR2 SNEGSKA (reference sequence). V was shortened by 6 bases and J by 2 bases, with 8 bases between the two germline ends. CDR3 residues: CSAQNAYEQYF. CDR3 in DNA: TGCAGTGCACAGAACGCCTACGAGCAGTACTTC.

The rearrangement links TRBV29-1 to TRBJ1-1; weak D call: TRBD1 (6 bases). Trimming cost V 3 bases and J 6 bases, with 14 bases left between them. Germline V gene sequence: CDR1 SQVTM, CDR2 ANQGSEA. This CDR3 has 13 residues. CDR3 loop: CSVEGRTAPEAFF. The DNA for the CDR3 is TGCAGCGTTGAGGGGAGGACAGCCCCTGAAGCTTTCTTT.

The chain joins TRBV19 to TRBJ2-5, with TRBD2 matching over 15 bases. The CDR3 covers 16 residues. The germline CDR1 and CDR2 sequences are LNHDA and SQIVND (reference sequence). V trimming: 5 bases; J trimming: 1 base; junction bases outside the gene matches: 2. This CDR3 is CASSLGLAGGQETQYF. CDR3 nucleotides: TGTGCCAGTAGTTTGGGACTAGCGGGAGGCCAAGAGACCCAGTACTTC. The whole variable domain, filled in from reference TRBV19 and TRBJ2-5, reads DGGITQSPKYLFRKEGQNVTLSCEQNLNHDAMYWYRQDPGQGLRLIYYSQIVNDFQKGDIAEGYSVSREKKESFPLTVTSAQKNPTAFYLCASSLGLAGGQETQYFGPGTRLLVL.

The chain recombines TRBV11-2 with TRBJ1-6; the D gene is possibly TRBD1 (5 bases). Trimming removed 1 base from V and 11 bases from J, with 18 bases in between. The CDR3 runs 16 residues. Germline V gene data show CDR1 as SGHAT and CDR2 as FQNNGV. The CDR3 DNA is TGTGCCAGCAGCTTAGTTGGAAGGGACGGGAAAGCACCCCTCCACTTT. Amino acid sequence: CASSLVGRDGKAPLHF.

The gene calls are TRBV5-4 and TRBJ2-7; D might be TRBD2 (6 bases). With 2 bases removed from V and 4 bases from J, the gap between germline ends came to 13 bases. Looked up from germline, CDR1 is SGHNT and CDR2 is YYREEE (reference sequence). The CDR3 loop spans 14 amino acids. Here the CDR3 reads CASSLRREGYEQYF. The CDR3 DNA reads TGTGCCAGCAGCTTAAGGAGGGAAGGGTACGAGCAGTACTTC.

This chain uses TRBV18 with TRBJ2-5; either TRBD1 or TRBD2 may supply D (5 bases each). The germline V gene has CDR1 KGHSH and CDR2 LQKENI. Deletions cut 5 bases from V and 7 bases from J, with 17 bases between. The CDR3 is 14 amino acids. The CDR3: CASSGDGRPGTQYF. CDR3 in DNA: TGTGCCAGCTCAGGGGACGGGCGACCGGGGACCCAGTACTTC.

This clone was counted a few times. The chain carries TRBV30 and TRBJ1-3; TRBD1 matches at 7 bases. This CDR3 is 13 amino acids long. CDR1 GTSNPN and CDR2 SVGIG come from the germline V gene (reference sequence). V dropped 7 bases and J dropped 4; count of bases not matched to a gene: 7. In nucleotides, the CDR3 is TGTGCCTCGAACAGGGGATCCGGAAACACCATATATTTT. Amino acid sequence: CASNRGSGNTIYF.

Comment on this clone: Other nucleotide sequences from this sample produce the same CDR3. The V and J genes are TRBV5-6 and TRBJ1-2; D ambiguous. CDR1 is SGHDT, CDR2 YYEEEE, per germline. V was clipped by 2 bases and J by 1 base, with 3 bases between them. The CDR3 sequence is 12 residues long. The CDR3 DNA follows: TGTGCCAGCAGCTTAGATAACTATGGCTACACCTTC. Amino acids: CASSLDNYGYTF.

Notes on this clone: Other DNA sequences in the same sample also yield this CDR3. This chain links TRBV27 with TRBJ2-3; no firm D call. The V gene's germline CDR1 is MNHEY and CDR2 SMNVEV (reference sequence). The CDR3 has 14 residues. V lost 3 bases and J 0 bases, leaving 7 bases between the germline ends. The CDR3 nucleotides are TGTGCCAGCAGTTTTGGGCGGAGCACAGATACGCAGTATTTT. Translation: CASSFGRSTDTQYF.

This clone was counted once. J is TRBJ2-1 and V is TRBV18, with 8 nucleotides matching TRBD2. Looked up from germline, CDR1 is KGHSH and CDR2 is LQKENI. The CDR3 covers 15 residues. J lost 9 bases, V lost 3 bases, and 10 bases had no gene match. For the CDR3, the DNA is TGTGCCAGCTCACCGGGTAGCGGGGTCCCCCCTGAGCAGTTCTTC. It specifies CASSPGSGVPPEQFF.

The chain carries TRBV5-4 and TRBJ2-3; perhaps D is TRBD1 or TRBD2 (5 bases each). V was pared by 4 bases and J by 0 bases, with 12 bases between. CDR1 is SGHNT, CDR2 YYREEE, per germline (reference sequence). The CDR3 totals 15 residues. The CDR3 is CASSPGPTSTDTQYF. The CDR3 nucleotides read TGTGCCAGCAGCCCGGGGCCGACTAGCACAGATACGCAGTATTTT.

The chain joins TRBV7-2 to TRBJ1-2; TRBD1 agrees at 11 bases. With 5 bases clipped from V and 7 bases from J, the junction kept 9 bases outside the gene matches. The germline CDR1 and CDR2 sequences are SGHTA and FQGNSA. This CDR3 spans 15 amino acids. The CDR3 loop reads CASSPGTGGLGGYTF. DNA of the CDR3: TGTGCCAGCAGCCCAGGGACAGGGGGTCTCGGTGGCTACACCTTC.

The chain recombines TRBV4-1 with TRBJ1-1; D not resolved. Germline assignment: CDR1 MGHRA and CDR2 YSYEKL. The CDR3 loop spans 14 amino acids. V was pared by 1 base and J by 0 bases, with 6 bases between. The CDR3 sequence: CASSQASMNTEAFF. CDR3 coding DNA: TGCGCCAGCAGCCAAGCCTCAATGAACACTGAAGCTTTCTTT.

This clone was observed once. J is TRBJ2-3 and V is TRBV5-1; perhaps TRBD2 as D (5 bases). CDR3 length: 14 amino acids. The V gene's germline CDR1 is SGHRS and CDR2 YFSETQ. Between the trimmed V and J ends, which lost 0 bases and 6 bases, there was a span of 11 bases. The CDR3 DNA is TGCGCCAGCAGCTTGGCCTCGGTAGCGGATACGCAGTATTTT. This sequence encodes CASSLASVADTQYF.

The chain recombines TRBV30 with TRBJ1-2, with D hard to call. V gave up 4 bases and J gave up 8 bases, with 17 bases separating them. This CDR3 spans 13 amino acids. The germline CDR1 and CDR2 sequences are GTSNPN and SVGIG (reference sequence). CDR3 sequence (DNA): TGTGCCTGGAAGGGCCACCGGTCGGGGGGCTACACCTTC. Translated: CAWKGHRSGGYTF.

The gene calls are TRBV5-1 and TRBJ1-6; perhaps TRBD1 as D (5 bases). Germline CDR1 reads SGHRS; CDR2 reads YFSETQ. V shed 0 bases and J shed 14 bases, with 15 bases lying between them. This CDR3 is built from 14 residues. The CDR3 DNA is TGCGCCAGCAGCTTGGGCCAGGCTTCGGGGGCCCTCCACTTT. This translates into CASSLGQASGALHF.